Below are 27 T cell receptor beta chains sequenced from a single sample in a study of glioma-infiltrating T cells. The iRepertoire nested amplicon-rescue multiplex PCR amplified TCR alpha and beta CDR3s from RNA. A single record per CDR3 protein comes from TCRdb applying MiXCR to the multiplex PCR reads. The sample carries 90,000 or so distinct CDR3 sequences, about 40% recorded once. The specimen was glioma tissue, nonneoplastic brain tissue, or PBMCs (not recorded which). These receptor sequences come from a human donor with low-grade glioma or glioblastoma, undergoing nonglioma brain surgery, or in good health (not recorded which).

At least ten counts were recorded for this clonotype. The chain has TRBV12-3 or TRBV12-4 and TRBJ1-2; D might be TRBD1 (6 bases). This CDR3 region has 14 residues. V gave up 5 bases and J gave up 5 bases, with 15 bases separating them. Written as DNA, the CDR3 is TGTGCCAGCAGTCTGAACTGGCAGGGGTATGGCTACACCTTC. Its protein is CASSLNWQGYGYTF.

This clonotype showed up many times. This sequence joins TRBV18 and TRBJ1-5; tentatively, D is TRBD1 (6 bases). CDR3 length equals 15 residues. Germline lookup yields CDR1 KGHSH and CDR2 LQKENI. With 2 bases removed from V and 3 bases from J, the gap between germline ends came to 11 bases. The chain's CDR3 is CASSPNQGTNQPQHF. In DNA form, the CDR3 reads TGTGCCAGCTCACCAAACCAGGGGACCAATCAGCCCCAGCATTTT. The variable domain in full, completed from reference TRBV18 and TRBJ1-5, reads NAGVMQNPRHLVRRRGQEARLRCSPMKGHSHVYWYRQLPEEGLKFMVYLQKENIIDESGMPKERFSAEFPKEGPSILRIQQVVRGDSAAYFCASSPNQGTNQPQHFGDGTRLSIL.

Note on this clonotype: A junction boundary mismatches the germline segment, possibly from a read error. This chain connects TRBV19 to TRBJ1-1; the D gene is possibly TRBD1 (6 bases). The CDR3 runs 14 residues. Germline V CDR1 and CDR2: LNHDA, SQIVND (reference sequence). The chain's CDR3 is CASSKRGGNTEALF. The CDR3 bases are TGTGCCAGTAGTAAGAGGGGGGGAAACACTGAAGCCTTATTT.

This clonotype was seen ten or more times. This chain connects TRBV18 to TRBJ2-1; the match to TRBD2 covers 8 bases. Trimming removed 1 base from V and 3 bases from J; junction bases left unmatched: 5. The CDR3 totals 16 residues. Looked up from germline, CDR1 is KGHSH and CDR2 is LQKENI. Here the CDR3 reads CASSPLGRGDYNEQFF. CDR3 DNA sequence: TGTGCCAGCTCACCACTCGGGAGGGGAGACTACAATGAGCAGTTCTTC.

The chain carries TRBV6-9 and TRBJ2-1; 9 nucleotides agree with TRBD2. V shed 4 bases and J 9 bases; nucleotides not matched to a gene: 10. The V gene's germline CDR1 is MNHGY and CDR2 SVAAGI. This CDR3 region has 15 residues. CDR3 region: CASSFASGIGTEQFF. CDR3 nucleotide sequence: TGTGCCAGCAGTTTCGCTAGCGGGATTGGGACTGAGCAGTTCTTC.

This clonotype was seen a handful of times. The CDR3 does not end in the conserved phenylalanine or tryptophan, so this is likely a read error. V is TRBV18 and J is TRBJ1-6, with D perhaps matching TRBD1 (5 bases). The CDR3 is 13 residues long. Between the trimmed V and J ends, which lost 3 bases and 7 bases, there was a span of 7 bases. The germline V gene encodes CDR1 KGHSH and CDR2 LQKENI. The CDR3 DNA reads TGTGCCAGCTCACCCCAGGGAAATTCACCCCTCCACTCT. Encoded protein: CASSPQGNSPLHS.

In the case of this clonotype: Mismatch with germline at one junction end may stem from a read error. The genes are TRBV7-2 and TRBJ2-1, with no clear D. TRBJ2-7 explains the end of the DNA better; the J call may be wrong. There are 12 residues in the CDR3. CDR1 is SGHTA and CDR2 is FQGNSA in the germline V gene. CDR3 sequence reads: CGSSRTTYEQYF. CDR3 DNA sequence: TGTGGCAGCAGCCGAACAACCTACGAGCAGTACTTC.

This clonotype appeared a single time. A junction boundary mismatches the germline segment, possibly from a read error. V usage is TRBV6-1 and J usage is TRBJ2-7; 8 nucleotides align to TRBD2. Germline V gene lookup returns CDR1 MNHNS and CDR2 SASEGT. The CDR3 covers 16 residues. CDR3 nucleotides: TGTGCCAGCAATCCCGCCGGGACTAGAAGTTTTTATGAGCGGTACTTC. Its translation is CASNPAGTRSFYERYF.

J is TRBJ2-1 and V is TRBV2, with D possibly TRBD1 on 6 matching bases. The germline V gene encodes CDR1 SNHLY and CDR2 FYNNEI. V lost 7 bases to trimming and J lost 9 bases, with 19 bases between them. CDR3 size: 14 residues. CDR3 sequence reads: CASILGGVSSEQFF. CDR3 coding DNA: TGTGCCAGCATATTAGGGGGAGTTTCCAGTGAGCAGTTCTTC.

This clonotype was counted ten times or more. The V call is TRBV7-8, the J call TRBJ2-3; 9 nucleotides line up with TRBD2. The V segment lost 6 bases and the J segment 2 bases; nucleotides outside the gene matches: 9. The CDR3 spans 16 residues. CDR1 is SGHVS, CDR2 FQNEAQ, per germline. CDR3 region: CASRAFGTSLTDTQYF. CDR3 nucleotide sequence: TGTGCCAGCAGAGCTTTCGGGACTAGCCTCACAGATACGCAGTATTTT.

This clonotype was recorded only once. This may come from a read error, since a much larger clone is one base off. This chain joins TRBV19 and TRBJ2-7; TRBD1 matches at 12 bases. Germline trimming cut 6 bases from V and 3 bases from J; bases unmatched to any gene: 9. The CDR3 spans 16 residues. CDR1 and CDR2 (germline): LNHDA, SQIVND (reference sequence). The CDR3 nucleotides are TGTGCCAGTAGCAAGGGGACAGGGGGCGGAATCTACGAGCAGTACTTC. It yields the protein CASSKGTGGGIYEQYF. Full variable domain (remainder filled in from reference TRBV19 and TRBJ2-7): DGGITQSPKYLFRKEGQNVTLSCEQNLNHDAMYWYRQDPGQGLRLIYYSQIVNDFQKGDIAEGYSVSREKKESFPLTVTSAQKNPTAFYLCASSKGTGGGIYEQYFGPGTRLTVT.

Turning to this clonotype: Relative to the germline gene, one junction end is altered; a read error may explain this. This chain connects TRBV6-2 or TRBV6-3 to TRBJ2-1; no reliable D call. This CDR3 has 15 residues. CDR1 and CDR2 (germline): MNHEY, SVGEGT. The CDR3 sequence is CASRKTPSSYNEQFF. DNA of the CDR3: TGTGCCAGCAGAAAGACACCGAGCTCCTACAATGAGCAATTCTTC.

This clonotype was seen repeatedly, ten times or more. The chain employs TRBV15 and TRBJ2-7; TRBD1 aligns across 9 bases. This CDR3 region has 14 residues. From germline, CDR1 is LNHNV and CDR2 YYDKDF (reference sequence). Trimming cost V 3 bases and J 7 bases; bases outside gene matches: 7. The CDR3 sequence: CATSRTQGAEEQYF. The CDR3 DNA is TGTGCCACCAGCAGGACACAGGGGGCGGAGGAGCAGTACTTC. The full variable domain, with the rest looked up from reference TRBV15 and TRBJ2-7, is DAMVIQNPRYQVTQFGKPVTLSCSQTLNHNVMYWYQQKSSQAPKLLFHYYDKDFNNEADTPDNFQSRRPNTSFCFLDIRSPGLGDTAMYLCATSRTQGAEEQYFGPGTRLTVT.

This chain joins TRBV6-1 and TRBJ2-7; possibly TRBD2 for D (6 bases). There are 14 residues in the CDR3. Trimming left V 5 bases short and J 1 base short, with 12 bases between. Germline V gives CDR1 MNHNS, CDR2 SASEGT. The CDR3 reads CASSYPRGSYEQYF. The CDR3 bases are TGTGCCAGCAGTTATCCGCGGGGTTCCTACGAGCAGTACTTC.

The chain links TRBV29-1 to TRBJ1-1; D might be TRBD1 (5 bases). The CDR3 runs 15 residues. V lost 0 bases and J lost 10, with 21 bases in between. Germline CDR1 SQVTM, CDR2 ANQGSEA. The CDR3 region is CSVEDVQKGNAGAFF. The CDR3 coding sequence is TGCAGCGTTGAAGATGTCCAAAAGGGGAACGCTGGAGCTTTCTTT. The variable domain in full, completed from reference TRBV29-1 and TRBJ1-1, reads SAVISQKPSRDICQRGTSLTIQCQVDSQVTMMFWYRQQPGQSLTLIATANQGSEATYESGFVIDKFPISRPNLTFSTLTVSNMSPEDSSIYLCSVEDVQKGNAGAFFGQGTRLTVV.

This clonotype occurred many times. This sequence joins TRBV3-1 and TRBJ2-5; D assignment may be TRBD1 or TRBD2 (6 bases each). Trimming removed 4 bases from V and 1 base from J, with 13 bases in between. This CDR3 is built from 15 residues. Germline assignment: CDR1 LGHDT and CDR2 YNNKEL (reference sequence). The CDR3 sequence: CASSRSGAAQETQYF. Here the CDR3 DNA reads TGTGCCAGCAGCCGGTCGGGGGCCGCCCAAGAGACCCAGTACTTC.

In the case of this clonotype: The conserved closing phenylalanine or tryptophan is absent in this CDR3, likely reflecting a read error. This CDR3 reads CAGRTTTTNTEAFL. CDR3 DNA: TGTGCCGGCAGGACGACAACTACGAACACTGAAGCTTTCCTT. The chain joins TRBV27 to TRBJ1-1; D gene ambiguous. CDR1 is MNHEY and CDR2 is SMNVEV in the germline V gene (reference sequence). The CDR3 is made up of 14 amino acids.

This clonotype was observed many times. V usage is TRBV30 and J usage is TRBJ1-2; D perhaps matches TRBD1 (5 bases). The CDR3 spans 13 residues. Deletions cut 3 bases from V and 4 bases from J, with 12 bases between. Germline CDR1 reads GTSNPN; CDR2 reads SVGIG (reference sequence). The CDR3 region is CAWREPGTYGYTF. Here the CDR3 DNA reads TGTGCCTGGAGAGAACCCGGGACCTATGGCTACACCTTC. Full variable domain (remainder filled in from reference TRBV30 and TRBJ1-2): SQTIHQWPATLVQPVGSPLSLECTVEGTSNPNLYWYRQAAGRGLQLLFYSVGIGQISSEVPQNLSASRPQDRQFILSSKKLLLSDSGFYLCAWREPGTYGYTFGSGTRLTVV.

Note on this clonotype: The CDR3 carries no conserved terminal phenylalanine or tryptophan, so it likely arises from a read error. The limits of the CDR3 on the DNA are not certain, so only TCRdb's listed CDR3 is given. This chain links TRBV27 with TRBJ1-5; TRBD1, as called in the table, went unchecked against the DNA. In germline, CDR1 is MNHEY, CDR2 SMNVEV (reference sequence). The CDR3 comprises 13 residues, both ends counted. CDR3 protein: CASSWGQSQPQRI.

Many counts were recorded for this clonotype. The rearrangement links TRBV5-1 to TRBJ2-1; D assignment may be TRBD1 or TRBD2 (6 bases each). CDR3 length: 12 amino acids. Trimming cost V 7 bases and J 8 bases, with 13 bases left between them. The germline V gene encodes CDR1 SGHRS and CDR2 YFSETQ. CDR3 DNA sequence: TGCGCCAGCTGGGGGGCCGGGGATGAGCAGTTCTTC. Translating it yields CASWGAGDEQFF.

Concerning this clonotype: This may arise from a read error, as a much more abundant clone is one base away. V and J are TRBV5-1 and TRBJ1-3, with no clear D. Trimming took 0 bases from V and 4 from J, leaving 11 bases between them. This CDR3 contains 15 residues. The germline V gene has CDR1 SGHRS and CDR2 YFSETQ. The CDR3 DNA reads TGCGCCAGCAGCTTGGTGCCCGCTTCAGGAAACACCATATATTTT. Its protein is CASSLVPASGNTIYF.

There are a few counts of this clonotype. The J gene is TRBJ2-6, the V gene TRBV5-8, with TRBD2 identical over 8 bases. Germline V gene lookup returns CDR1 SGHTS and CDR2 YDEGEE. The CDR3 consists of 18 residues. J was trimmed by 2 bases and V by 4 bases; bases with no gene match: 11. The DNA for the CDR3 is TGTGCCAGCAGCACCTCCGGGAGGGATTCTCCTGGGGCCAACGTCCTGACTTTC. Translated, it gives CASSTSGRDSPGANVLTF.

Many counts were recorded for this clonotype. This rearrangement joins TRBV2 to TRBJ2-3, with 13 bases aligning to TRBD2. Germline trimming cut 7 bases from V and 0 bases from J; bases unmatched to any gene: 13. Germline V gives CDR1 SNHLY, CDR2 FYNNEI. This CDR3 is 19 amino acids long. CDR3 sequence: CASTLRRLAGGTSTDTQYF. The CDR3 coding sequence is TGTGCCAGCACTCTACGCCGACTAGCGGGGGGAACTAGCACAGATACGCAGTATTTT.

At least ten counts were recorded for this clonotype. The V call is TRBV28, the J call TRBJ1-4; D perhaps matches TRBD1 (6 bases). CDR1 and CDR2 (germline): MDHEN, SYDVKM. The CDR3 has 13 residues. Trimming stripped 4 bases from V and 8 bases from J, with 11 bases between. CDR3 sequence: CASSWGGGEKLFF. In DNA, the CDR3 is TGTGCCAGCAGTTGGGGCGGGGGCGAAAAACTGTTTTTT.

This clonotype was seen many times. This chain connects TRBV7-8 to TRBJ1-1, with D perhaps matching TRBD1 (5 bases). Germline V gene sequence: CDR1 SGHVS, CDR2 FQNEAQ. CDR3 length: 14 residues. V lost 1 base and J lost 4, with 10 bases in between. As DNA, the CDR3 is TGTGCCAGCAGCTTAGGGGGGGGTAGCACTGAAGCTTTCTTT. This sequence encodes CASSLGGGSTEAFF.

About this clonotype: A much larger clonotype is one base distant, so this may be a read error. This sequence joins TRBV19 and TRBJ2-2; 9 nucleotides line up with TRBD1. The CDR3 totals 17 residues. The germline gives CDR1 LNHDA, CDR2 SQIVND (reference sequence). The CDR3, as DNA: TGTGCCAATAGTGCCAACCCGGGACAGGGAACGACCGGGGAGCTGTTTTTT. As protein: CANSANPGQGTTGELFF.

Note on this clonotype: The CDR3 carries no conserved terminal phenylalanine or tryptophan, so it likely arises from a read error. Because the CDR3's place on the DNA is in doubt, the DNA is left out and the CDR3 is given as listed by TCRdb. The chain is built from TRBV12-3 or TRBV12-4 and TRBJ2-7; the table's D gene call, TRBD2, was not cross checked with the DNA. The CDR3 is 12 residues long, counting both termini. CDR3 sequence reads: CTSSSAAGEQYL.